This TCR beta chain was sequenced for a study of T-cell memory formation after mild COVID-19 (dated by TCRdb to the early 2020s). Notes on the research overall: TCR sequence clusters from the two donors were largely donor specific. Longitudinal TCRalpha and TCRbeta repertoire sequencing tracked T-cell clones expanding and contracting after mild COVID-19 in two donors. Two young, previously healthy adult volunteers, one female and one male, were included in the cohort. Here is what the overall study found, with its caveats: Some responding clones were detected in pre-infection memory, which suggested that pre-existing cross-reactive memory T cells had joined the SARS-CoV-2 response. The study included only two mild cases, and larger cohorts that include severe cases with pre-infection samples were judged to be necessary. The second-wave clones that peaked on day 37 were not confirmed to be SARS-CoV-2 specific. Clones that contracted from day 15 to 85 showed balanced CD4/CD8 phenotypes, whereas a second wave of clones that expanded from day 15 to 37 leaned towards CD4+. Contracting CD4+ clones turned up mainly in the CM and EM memory subsets, whereas EMRA was where CD8+ clones were enriched.

CDR3 length: 13 amino acids, cysteine to phenylalanine. This entry keeps only the CDR3 DNA: 39 bases, framed from base 1. CDR1 and CDR2 are drawn from the germline V gene: SGHRS, YFSETQ. Ends trimmed: V by 4 bases, J by 4 bases; bases unmatched to a gene: 3. Ficoll-Paque density gradient centrifugation was used to isolate PBMCs. Ten or more counts support this clonotype. The antigen it binds to is not known. No much larger clone exists at a distance of one base, and base qualities are not known. The run used an Illumina NovaSeq 6000. TCRalpha and TCRbeta cDNA libraries were constructed by 5'RACE with constant-segment primers, with sample barcodes and unique molecular identifiers being introduced. RNA was extracted from every sample with Trizol reagent. Amplification of the libraries took two PCR steps, and the second step added a second sample barcode plus Illumina TruSeq adapters. Sequencing of libraries was performed on an Illumina NovaSeq with 2 x 150 bp paired-end reads. As for the authors' bioinformatics: The reads were demultiplexed and collapsed into UMI-guided consensus sequences using migec v1.2.7. With mixcr v2.1.11, UMI consensuses were aligned to TRA and TRB V and J templates and assembled into clonotypes. A clonotype was counted as expanded or contracted only if both edgeR and NoisET called the change significant, with noise models trained on biological replicates. For edgeR calls, a false discovery rate-adjusted p below 0.01 and a log2 fold-change threshold of 1 were applied. As an exploratory analysis of dynamics, max-normalized trajectories of the 1000 most abundant clonotypes were examined by PCA with hierarchical clustering. Separately sequenced CD4+ and CD8+ repertoires were used to assign the CD4 or CD8 phenotype of responding clones. In-frame beta chains were kept once TCRdb had trimmed the public reads at Q25 with fastp and called clones with MiXCR. Duplicate CDR3 protein sequences are folded into a single record with the most common DNA and genes. The V and J calls and clone size come from TCRdb's table, not from the authors' own analysis. Within this sample are over 55,000 distinct CDR3 sequences, with 9.5% of them counted one time only. The ten biggest clones cover 1.2% of the sample.

Sample: PBMCs or a T cell subset sorted from them (not recorded which). The TCR sequence derives from a man aged 18-30 years who had mild COVID-19 (a few samples of this study predate the infection). The sample titles of this study are shuffled in the database, so cell type and time point are left out; the donor was told from shared clones. The chain is made from TRBV5-1 and TRBJ2-3; 7 bases in the middle match TRBD1. The nucleotide sequence is given as TGCGCCAGCAGCATAGGGACAGCAGATACGCAGTATTTT. Translation gives CASSIGTADTQYF.